The TCR beta chain under discussion was sequenced for a study of cytotoxic CD8 clonotypes in ibrutinib-treated CLL. Points from the study as a whole: Rare overall, public clonotypes shrank or held steady under therapy.

The ends were cut back, 3 bases at V and 3 bases at J, with 11 bases in the middle. The CDR3 length is 13 residues. The germline CDR1 and CDR2 sequences are GTSNPN and SVGIG (reference sequence). Measured with immunoSEQ multiplex PCR; TCRdb has only the in-frame clones, and not every one. The sample includes fewer than 150,000 clones, around 84% of them seen just once. In the case of this clone: Its cognate antigen is unknown.

The chain uses TRBV30 and TRBJ1-1, with D tentatively TRBD1 (6 bases). The clonotype comes from a human donor with chronic lymphocytic leukemia. Sequenced material: PBMCs, taken after 24 months of ibrutinib treatment. CDR3 sequence (DNA): TGTGCCTGGAGCGGGACAACTCACACTGAAGCTTTCTTT. It translates to CAWSGTTHTEAFF. The full variable domain, completed using reference TRBV30 and TRBJ1-1, is SQTIHQWPATLVQPVGSPLSLECTVEGTSNPNLYWYRQAAGRGLQLLFYSVGIGQISSEVPQNLSASRPQDRQFILSSKKLLLSDSGFYLCAWSGTTHTEAFFGQGTRLTVV.